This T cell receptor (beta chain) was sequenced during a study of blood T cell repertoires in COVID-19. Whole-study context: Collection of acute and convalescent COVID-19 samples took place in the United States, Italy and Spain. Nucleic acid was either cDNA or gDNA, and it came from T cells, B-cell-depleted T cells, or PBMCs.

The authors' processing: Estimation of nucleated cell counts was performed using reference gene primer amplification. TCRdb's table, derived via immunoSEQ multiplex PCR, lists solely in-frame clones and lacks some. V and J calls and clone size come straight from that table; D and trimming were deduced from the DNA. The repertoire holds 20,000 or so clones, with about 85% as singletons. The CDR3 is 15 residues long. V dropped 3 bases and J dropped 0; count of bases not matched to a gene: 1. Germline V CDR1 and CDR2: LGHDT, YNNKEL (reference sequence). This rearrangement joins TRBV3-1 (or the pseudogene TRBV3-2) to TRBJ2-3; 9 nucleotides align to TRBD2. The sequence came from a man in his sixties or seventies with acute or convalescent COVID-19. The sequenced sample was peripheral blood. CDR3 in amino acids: CASSQRGGSTDTQYF. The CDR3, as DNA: TGTGCCAGCAGCCAGCGGGGGGGTAGCACAGATACGCAGTATTTT.